This TCR beta chain derives from a study of blood T cells in healthy people across ages. Germline CDR1 reads MGHDK; CDR2 reads SYGVNS. There are 13 residues in the CDR3. V was trimmed by 2 bases and J by 4 bases, leaving 8 bases between them. PCR was performed a second time for about 7 to 12 cycles using a sample-barcoded 5' primer and a J-beta primer mix. TCRdb redid the calling of the 5' RACE reads with MiXCR, one entry per CDR3 protein. The sample has 630,000 or so distinct CDR3 sequences; about 30% are singletons. The sequenced sample consisted of blood. The rearrangement links TRBV25-1 to TRBJ1-2; D may be TRBD1 (5 bases). The sequence derives from a woman of 80 years or more in good health. The CDR3 DNA reads as TGTGCCAGCAGTGAAGGGGCCCTCTATGGCTACACCTTC. This translates into CASSEGALYGYTF.